This T cell receptor beta chain came from a study of shared clonotypes between healthy human individuals. The V gene's germline CDR1 is LGHNA and CDR2 YSLEER. The V and J ends lost 0 bases and 7 bases, in that order; junction bases with no gene match: 5. The CDR3 covers 15 residues. Sequenced by immunoSEQ multiplex PCR; TCRdb stores in-frame clones only, minus some. The sample consists of approximately 1.5 million clones, roughly 98.5% of them appearing once. The source material was naive CD4+ T cells sorted from blood. Subset defined: CD45RA+ positively selected. The V call is TRBV4-3, the J call TRBJ2-2; TRBD2 matches at 7 bases. This receptor was identified in a man aged 25-40 years in good health. In nucleotides, the CDR3 is TGCGCCAGCAGCCAAGACACGGGGGGTGTCGGGGAGCTGTTTTTT. Translating gives CASSQDTGGVGELFF.